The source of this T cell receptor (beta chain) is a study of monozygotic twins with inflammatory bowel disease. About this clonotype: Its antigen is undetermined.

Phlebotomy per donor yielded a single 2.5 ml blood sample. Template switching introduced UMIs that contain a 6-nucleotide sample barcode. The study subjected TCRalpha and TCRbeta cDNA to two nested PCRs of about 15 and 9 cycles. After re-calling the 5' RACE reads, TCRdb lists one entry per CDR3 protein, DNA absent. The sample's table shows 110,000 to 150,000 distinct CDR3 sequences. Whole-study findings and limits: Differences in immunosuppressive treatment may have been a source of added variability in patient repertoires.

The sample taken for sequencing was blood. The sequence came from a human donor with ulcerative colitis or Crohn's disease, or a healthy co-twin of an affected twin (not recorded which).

CDR3 in amino acids: CASSQTRGTDTQYF. The chain combines TRBV4-1 with TRBJ2-3; TCRdb lists TRBD2, though no DNA is available to test this call. The germline gives CDR1 MGHRA, CDR2 YSYEKL. The CDR3 runs to 14 residues.